The 26 T cell receptor beta chains in this list originate from one sample, sequenced in a study of cytomegalovirus exposure and HLA in healthy donors. TCRdb keeps only in-frame clones here, not all; method: immunoSEQ multiplex PCR. In the table there are some 120,000 clones, about 96% of which are singletons. Sequences were obtained from PBMCs. Receptors were obtained from a man aged 18 to 29 in good health and CMV-seronegative.

The V and J genes are TRBV13 and TRBJ2-1; 14 positions match TRBD2. Per germline, CDR1 PRHDT and CDR2 FYEKMQ (reference sequence). This CDR3 comprises 19 residues. V gave up 6 bases and J gave up 0 bases; unmatched junction bases: 10. In DNA, the CDR3 is TGTGCCAGCAGTTCTGGACTAGCGGGAGGCCCTAGCTCCTACAATGAGCAGTTCTTC. Its translation: CASSSGLAGGPSSYNEQFF.

This chain uses TRBV4-1 with TRBJ1-2, with no clear D. Germline CDR1 reads MGHRA; CDR2 reads YSYEKL. CDR3 length equals 14 residues. Trimming left V 2 bases short and J 4 bases short, with 11 bases between. The CDR3 DNA reads as TGCGCCAGCAGCCAACCTCAGGTGTCCTATGGCTACACCTTC. It translates to CASSQPQVSYGYTF.

CDR3 DNA: TGTGCCAGCTCACCAGACAGGTCGGATCAGCCCCAGCATTTT. Translation gives CASSPDRSDQPQHF. J is TRBJ1-5 and V is TRBV18, with a tentative D call TRBD1 (6 bases). V lost 2 bases and J 5 bases, leaving 10 bases between the germline ends. The CDR3 runs 14 residues. Germline V gives CDR1 KGHSH, CDR2 LQKENI.

The chain has TRBV5-6 and TRBJ1-5, with TRBD1 as a possible D gene (5 bases). V was shortened by 3 bases and J by 4 bases, with 11 bases between the two germline ends. The CDR3 totals 14 residues. Germline loops: CDR1 SGHDT, CDR2 YYEEEE. In DNA form, the CDR3 reads TGTGCCAGCAGCTCAAGACAGAATAATCAGCCCCAGCATTTT. This encodes CASSSRQNNQPQHF. The full variable domain, rest sourced from reference TRBV5-6 and TRBJ1-5, is DAGVTQSPTHLIKTRGQQVTLRCSPKSGHDTVSWYQQALGQGPQFIFQYYEEEERQRGNFPDRFSGHQFPNYSSELNVNALLLGDSALYLCASSSRQNNQPQHFGDGTRLSIL.

This clone was counted a single time. CDR3 region: CASSPRGDAIQGAFF. The CDR3, as DNA: TGTGCCAGCAGCCCCCGGGGGGACGCCATCCAAGGGGCTTTCTTT. This chain connects TRBV9 to TRBJ1-1; D perhaps matches TRBD1 (5 bases). CDR1 SGDLS and CDR2 YYNGEE come from the germline V gene. This CDR3 contains 15 residues. The V and J ends lost 4 bases and 11 bases respectively, with 24 bases between them.

This chain uses TRBV4-2 with TRBJ1-5; 7 nucleotides match TRBD1. This CDR3 has 16 residues. Germline V gene sequence: CDR1 LGHNA, CDR2 YNFKEQ. Trimming cost V 4 bases and J 0 bases; bases outside gene matches: 6. The CDR3 loop is CASSPTGTASNQPQHF. The CDR3 DNA sequence: TGTGCCAGCAGCCCTACCGGGACAGCTAGCAATCAGCCCCAGCATTTT.

The chain uses TRBV7-2 and TRBJ1-2; 7 bases are shared with TRBD1. The CDR3 has 14 amino acids. The J segment lost 2 bases and the V segment lost 5 bases, leaving 5 bases of the junction unmatched. Germline V gene data show CDR1 as SGHTA and CDR2 as FQGNSA. This CDR3 is CASSRADRNYGYTF. The CDR3 nucleotides read TGTGCCAGCAGCCGCGCGGACAGGAACTATGGCTACACCTTC.

J is TRBJ2-2 and V is TRBV5-6; D gene ambiguous. Germline-derived CDR1 and CDR2 are SGHDT and YYEEEE. The germline V and J ends were trimmed by 1 base and 5 bases, with 6 bases remaining between them. The CDR3 loop spans 13 amino acids. CDR3 nucleotide sequence: TGTGCCAGCAGCTTGCCCGGGACCGGGGAGCTGTTTTTT. This translates into CASSLPGTGELFF.

The CDR3 DNA reads TGTGCCTGGAGTAACCAGGGACAGACCTACGAGCAGTACTTC. Amino acid sequence: CAWSNQGQTYEQYF. The chain links TRBV30 to TRBJ2-7, with 7 nucleotides matching TRBD1. The CDR3 has 14 residues. With 2 bases clipped from V and 2 bases from J, the junction kept 6 bases outside the gene matches. Germline V gene sequence: CDR1 GTSNPN, CDR2 SVGIG (reference sequence).

The V call is TRBV19, the J call TRBJ1-5, with TRBD1 as a possible D gene (6 bases). CDR3 length: 15 amino acids. Deletions cut 4 bases from V and 3 bases from J, with 13 bases between. Germline V gene data show CDR1 as LNHDA and CDR2 as SQIVND (reference sequence). The CDR3 sequence: CASSTPGQLNQPQHF. CDR3 in DNA: TGTGCCAGTAGTACTCCCGGACAGCTCAATCAGCCCCAGCATTTT.

The chain is built from TRBV7-8 and TRBJ2-1; the D gene is possibly TRBD2 (5 bases). Germline values: CDR1 SGHVS, CDR2 FQNEAQ. The V end was cut by 2 bases, the J end by 7 bases, with 6 bases between. The CDR3 length is 12 residues. The CDR3 region is CASSLLANEQFF. Here the CDR3 DNA reads TGTGCCAGCAGCTTACTAGCAAATGAGCAGTTCTTC.

The chain recombines TRBV9 with TRBJ2-7, with TRBD1 identical over 7 bases. V was clipped by 3 bases and J by 0 bases; unmatched bases: 3. This CDR3 contains 14 residues. Per germline, CDR1 SGDLS and CDR2 YYNGEE. This CDR3 reads CASSATGNSYEQYF. The CDR3, as DNA: TGTGCCAGCAGCGCGACAGGGAACTCCTACGAGCAGTACTTC. Full variable domain (outside the CDR3, taken from reference TRBV9 and TRBJ2-7): DSGVTQTPKHLITATGQRVTLRCSPRSGDLSVYWYQQSLDQGLQFLIQYYNGEERAKGNILERFSAQQFPDLHSELNLSSLELGDSALYFCASSATGNSYEQYFGPGTRLTVT.

The rearrangement joins TRBV19 to TRBJ1-3; D is undetermined. In germline, CDR1 is LNHDA, CDR2 SQIVND (reference sequence). CDR3 length: 13 residues. V was cut by 9 bases and J by 7 bases, with 16 bases left in between. The CDR3 spells CASPSWSRNTIYF. The CDR3 DNA is TGTGCCAGCCCGAGTTGGTCCCGGAACACCATATATTTT.

The genes are TRBV15 and TRBJ1-5, with D tentatively TRBD1 (6 bases). V was clipped by 1 base and J by 4 bases, with 8 bases between them. Germline-derived CDR1 and CDR2 are LNHNV and YYDKDF (reference sequence). There are 14 residues in the CDR3. In nucleotides, the CDR3 is TGTGCCACCAGCAGAGGACAGGCGAATCAGCCCCAGCATTTT. Translating it yields CATSRGQANQPQHF.

The gene calls are TRBV28 and TRBJ1-2; D is ambiguous. V lost 2 bases and J lost 10, with 8 bases in between. This CDR3 is built from 11 residues. Germline V gene lookup returns CDR1 MDHEN and CDR2 SYDVKM. CDR3 sequence reads: CASSLQRDYTF. CDR3 bases: TGTGCCAGCAGTTTACAGCGGGACTACACCTTC.

V is TRBV2 and J is TRBJ2-5, with 7 bases matching TRBD2. There are 14 residues in the CDR3. CDR1 is SNHLY, CDR2 FYNNEI, per germline. V was clipped by 6 bases and J by 5 bases; unmatched bases: 9. The CDR3 nucleotides are TGTGCCAGCAGGTTGGCGGGAGTCGGGGAGACCCAGTACTTC. Encoded protein: CASRLAGVGETQYF. Full variable domain (rest looked up from reference TRBV2 and TRBJ2-5): EPEVTQTPSHQVTQMGQEVILRCVPISNHLYFYWYRQILGQKVEFLVSFYNNEISEKSEIFDDQFSVERPDGSNFTLKIRSTKLEDSAMYFCASRLAGVGETQYFGPGTRLLVL.

This clone was seen once. Other DNA sequences in this sample translate to the same CDR3. This rearrangement joins TRBV6-5 to TRBJ2-1, with no clear D. V was cut by 5 bases and J by 4 bases, with 3 bases left in between. CDR1 is MNHEY, CDR2 SVGAGI, per germline. The CDR3 extends over 11 amino acids. Here the CDR3 DNA reads TGTGCCAGCAGTCTTTACAATGAGCAGTTCTTC. Its protein product is CASSLYNEQFF.

In its sample, this clone was seen once. The chain has TRBV9 and TRBJ2-3; the match to TRBD2 covers 8 bases. The CDR3 extends over 17 amino acids. After removal of 4 bases from V and 4 bases from J, the junction contained 14 bases not matched to a gene. Germline-derived CDR1 and CDR2 are SGDLS and YYNGEE. CDR3 in DNA: TGTGCCAGCAGCCCCACTAGGTTAGCGGGAATGTCAGATACGCAGTATTTT. Translated: CASSPTRLAGMSDTQYF.

The chain links TRBV5-1 to TRBJ2-3; D not resolved. Trimming pared 0 bases from V and 6 bases from J, leaving 14 bases between. Germline assignment: CDR1 SGHRS and CDR2 YFSETQ. This CDR3 is built from 15 residues. The CDR3 region is CASSLEAAPRDTQYF. In DNA form, the CDR3 reads TGCGCCAGCAGCTTGGAGGCAGCCCCTAGGGATACGCAGTATTTT.

The chain links TRBV4-2 to TRBJ2-7; 7 bases are shared with TRBD1. Germline loops: CDR1 LGHNA, CDR2 YNFKEQ. The CDR3 totals 15 residues. J gave up 6 bases and V 0 bases, and 8 bases lay outside the gene matches. In DNA, the CDR3 is TGTGCCAGCAGCCAAGACCAAGGGACAGAAGCCGAGCAGTACTTC. Translating gives CASSQDQGTEAEQYF.

The chain carries TRBV19 and TRBJ1-1, with D possibly matching TRBD1 (6 bases). This CDR3 is built from 13 residues. Germline V lookup: CDR1 LNHDA, CDR2 SQIVND (reference sequence). Trimming removed 11 bases at V and 1 base at J, with 14 bases between. CDR3 loop: CASSETGNTEAFF. CDR3 nucleotide sequence: TGTGCCTCGAGCGAGACAGGGAACACTGAAGCTTTCTTT.

The chain has TRBV28 and TRBJ2-5; 7 nucleotides align to TRBD1. Germline values: CDR1 MDHEN, CDR2 SYDVKM. This CDR3 has 16 residues. V dropped 1 base and J dropped 9; count of bases not matched to a gene: 14. The CDR3 DNA sequence: TGTGCCAGCAGTTTATTGGGACAGATAAGACGGGGCGCCCAGTACTTC. This encodes CASSLLGQIRRGAQYF.

The gene calls are TRBV19 and TRBJ1-1; 8 bases match TRBD1. The CDR3 contains 15 residues. Germline V lookup: CDR1 LNHDA, CDR2 SQIVND (reference sequence). With 1 base clipped from V and 2 bases from J, the junction kept 3 bases outside the gene matches. The CDR3 sequence is CASSIGGQDNTEAFF. As DNA, the CDR3 is TGTGCCAGTAGTATAGGGGGACAGGATAACACTGAAGCTTTCTTT.

This rearrangement joins TRBV9 to TRBJ2-7, with 10 bases aligning to TRBD2. The trim removed 2 bases at V and 5 bases at J, leaving 10 bases unmatched. Germline V gene data show CDR1 as SGDLS and CDR2 as YYNGEE. The CDR3 is 16 residues long. Here the CDR3 reads CASSVSLAGEVHEQYF. The DNA for the CDR3 is TGTGCCAGCAGCGTTTCTCTAGCGGGAGAGGTCCACGAGCAGTACTTC.

This clone is a singleton in its sample. The chain carries TRBV29-1 and TRBJ1-2; 10 bases fit TRBD1. The CDR3 is made up of 14 amino acids. Trimming removed 3 bases from V and 2 bases from J; junction bases left unmatched: 3. CDR1 and CDR2 (germline): SQVTM, ANQGSEA. CDR3 sequence (DNA): TGCAGCGTTGAGCGGGGACAGGGGAACTATGGCTACACCTTC. It specifies CSVERGQGNYGYTF. The full variable domain, its missing parts supplied by reference TRBV29-1 and TRBJ1-2, is SAVISQKPSRDICQRGTSLTIQCQVDSQVTMMFWYRQQPGQSLTLIATANQGSEATYESGFVIDKFPISRPNLTFSTLTVSNMSPEDSSIYLCSVERGQGNYGYTFGSGTRLTVV.

The rearrangement uses TRBV10-2 and TRBJ2-2; TRBD2 aligns across 7 bases. Germline assignment: CDR1 WSHSY and CDR2 SAAADI. The CDR3 extends over 16 amino acids. The J segment lost 1 base and the V segment lost 5 bases, leaving 7 bases of the junction unmatched. CDR3 sequence (DNA): TGCGCCAGCAGTCCTGGCTTAGCGGGGAACACCGGGGAGCTGTTTTTT. The encoded protein is CASSPGLAGNTGELFF.